A single sample is the source of the 7 T cell receptor beta chains below, sequenced in a study of cytomegalovirus exposure and HLA in healthy donors. Generated by immunoSEQ multiplex PCR, the TCRdb table keeps only in-frame clones and is missing some. The sample has around 74,000 clones; just under 85% are singletons. Specimen: PBMCs. The receptors stem from a young man in good health and CMV-seronegative.

The CDR3: CASSFITGGGGELFF. The CDR3 bases are TGTGCCAGCAGCTTTATAACAGGGGGCGGCGGGGAGCTGTTTTTT. The V call is TRBV7-2, the J call TRBJ2-2, with 9 bases fitting TRBD1. This CDR3 has 15 amino acids. Unmatched junction bases numbered 6, after V lost 3 bases and J lost 7 bases. The germline gives CDR1 SGHTA, CDR2 FQGNSA.

The chain is built from TRBV30 and TRBJ2-7; D is possibly TRBD2 (5 bases). CDR3 length equals 10 residues. The V end lost 7 bases, the J end lost 7 bases, and 11 bases lay between the germline ends. CDR1 is GTSNPN, CDR2 SVGIG, per germline (reference sequence). CDR3 region: CASRAEEQYV. In DNA form, the CDR3 reads TGTGCCTCAAGAGCGGAGGAGCAGTACGTC.

This chain links TRBV9 with TRBJ2-1; the match to TRBD2 covers 13 bases. The germline CDR1 and CDR2 sequences are SGDLS and YYNGEE. This CDR3 comprises 14 residues. The J segment lost 3 bases and the V segment lost 9 bases, leaving 3 bases of the junction unmatched. CDR3 sequence: CATGTSGNYNEQFF. The DNA for the CDR3 is TGTGCCACCGGGACTAGCGGGAACTACAATGAGCAGTTCTTC.

This clone was observed a handful of times. The V gene is TRBV19, the J gene TRBJ2-5; 9 positions agree with TRBD1. J gave up 5 bases and V 3 bases, and 7 bases lay outside the gene matches. The CDR3 loop spans 15 amino acids. CDR1 is LNHDA, CDR2 SQIVND, per germline (reference sequence). The CDR3: CASSIGGQGSETQYF. CDR3 bases: TGTGCCAGTAGTATTGGGGGACAGGGATCGGAGACCCAGTACTTC.

This chain uses TRBV5-1 with TRBJ2-1; 11 bases line up with TRBD2. Germline V lookup: CDR1 SGHRS, CDR2 YFSETQ. V was clipped by 0 bases and J by 5 bases; unmatched bases: 1. The CDR3 contains 15 residues. The CDR3 protein is CASSLVTSGNNEQFF. As DNA, the CDR3 is TGCGCCAGCAGCTTGGTGACTAGCGGGAACAATGAGCAGTTCTTC.

The chain couples TRBV15 to TRBJ1-2, with D possibly matching TRBD1 (6 bases). From germline, CDR1 is LNHNV and CDR2 YYDKDF (reference sequence). The CDR3 consists of 14 residues. Trimming pared 3 bases from V and 7 bases from J, leaving 15 bases between. CDR3 coding DNA: TGTGCCACCAGCAGCCGGACAGCCAAGACTGGCTACACCTTC. The encoded protein is CATSSRTAKTGYTF.

CDR3 region: CASRWTSTSTGELFF. The CDR3 nucleotides are TGTGCCAGCAGGTGGACATCCACTTCCACCGGGGAGCTGTTTTTT. This chain links TRBV21-1 with TRBJ2-2; TRBD1 reflects the table's D call only, with no check against the DNA. TRBV21-1 is a pseudogene locus. The CDR3 spans 15 residues.